The table lists the clone carrying this TCR beta chain with a few counts. The germline V gene encodes CDR1 MNHEY and CDR2 SMNVEV (reference sequence). The CDR3 loop spans 15 amino acids. V was cut by 6 bases and J by 0 bases, with 11 bases left in between. Using immunoSEQ multiplex PCR, the repertoire was profiled, and TCRdb retains in-frame clones only, with some absent. The data contain about half a million clones, around 85% of them singletons. This specimen belongs to a study of blood T cell repertoires in COVID-19. About the study: Samples of COVID-19 (acute and convalescent) were obtained from the United States, Italy and Spain. From T cells, B-cell-depleted T cells, or PBMCs came the material, which was cDNA or gDNA.

Sequenced sample: peripheral blood. The clonotype was recovered from a human donor in a cohort sampled during active COVID-19. The V gene is TRBV27, the J gene TRBJ2-2; D call uncertain. CDR3 coding DNA: TGTGCCAGCAGGCCTAGAGCGTCGAACACCGGGGAGCTGTTTTTT. Its protein product is CASRPRASNTGELFF.